This passage covers 13 T cell receptor beta chains from one sample sequenced in a study of lymphopenia after photon versus proton radiotherapy. Sequencing used immunoSEQ multiplex PCR; TCRdb keeps in-frame clones, though not all of them. The sample holds 150,000 to 200,000 clones; roughly nine tenths are singletons and the top ten take around 5.1%. The sequencing used peripheral blood, collected from a patient treated with photon-based radiotherapy. All receptors derive from a man over 45 with gastric cancer.

The chain is built from TRBV19 and TRBJ2-7; D gene uncertain. V lost 6 bases to trimming and J lost 0 bases, with 9 bases between them. CDR1 and CDR2 from the germline V gene are LNHDA and SQIVND (reference sequence). CDR3 size: 13 residues. CDR3 amino acids: CASSATASYEQYF. The CDR3 DNA reads as TGTGCCAGTAGCGCGACGGCCTCCTACGAGCAGTACTTC.

The rearrangement joins TRBV30 to TRBJ2-1, with 11 bases fitting TRBD2. CDR1 GTSNPN and CDR2 SVGIG come from the germline V gene (reference sequence). This CDR3 is built from 16 residues. The junction had 5 bases not matched to a gene; V was cut back by 0 bases and J by 4 bases. In nucleotides, the CDR3 is TGTGCCTGGAGTGTACCCTTAGCGGGAGGGTACAATGAGCAGTTCTTC. Translation: CAWSVPLAGGYNEQFF.

This clone is a singleton in its sample. CDR3 sequence reads: CASSVASGSLEQFF. The CDR3 coding sequence is TGTGCCAGCAGCGTGGCTAGCGGGAGCTTGGAGCAGTTCTTC. The chain carries TRBV9 and TRBJ2-1, with 10 bases lining up with TRBD2. The junction had 6 bases not matched to a gene; V was cut back by 2 bases and J by 10 bases. The CDR3 consists of 14 residues. From germline, CDR1 is SGDLS and CDR2 YYNGEE.

The rearrangement joins TRBV12-1 to TRBJ1-2. TRBV12-1 is listed as a pseudogene. The CDR3 is made up of 16 amino acids. CDR3 nucleotides: TGTGCCAGCAGCTCCCATTGGAGATCACTAGGAAATGGCTACACCTTC. This translates into CASSSHWRSLGNGYTF.

This chain uses TRBV6-5 with TRBJ2-1, with TRBD2 matching over 12 bases. Germline lookup yields CDR1 MNHEY and CDR2 SVGAGI. The CDR3 length is 16 residues. J was trimmed by 2 bases and V by 4 bases; bases with no gene match: 3. In DNA form, the CDR3 reads TGTGCCAGCAGTTCGACTAGCGGGAGTCCCTACAATGAGCAGTTCTTC. Translation gives CASSSTSGSPYNEQFF.

V usage is TRBV2 and J usage is TRBJ2-5; either TRBD1 or TRBD2 may supply D (5 bases each). Between the trimmed V and J ends, which lost 5 bases and 7 bases, there was a span of 20 bases. This CDR3 is 15 amino acids long. Germline loops: CDR1 SNHLY, CDR2 FYNNEI. The CDR3 here is CASSRDGGRGRTQYF. As DNA, the CDR3 is TGTGCCAGCAGTCGGGACGGCGGCCGAGGGAGGACCCAGTACTTC.

The chain carries TRBV7-9 and TRBJ1-2; 10 bases match TRBD1. The germline gives CDR1 SEHNR, CDR2 FQNEAQ (reference sequence). The CDR3 has 14 amino acids. Trimming took 5 bases from V and 4 from J; bases not matched to a gene: 4. The CDR3 region is CASSPGTGVYGYTF. The CDR3 nucleotides are TGTGCCAGCAGCCCCGGGACAGGGGTCTATGGCTACACCTTC.

The sample holds one count of this clone. The CDR3 spells CASSLVQGYNQPQHF. As DNA, the CDR3 is TGTGCCAGCAGCTTAGTTCAGGGGTACAATCAGCCCCAGCATTTT. This rearrangement joins TRBV7-2 to TRBJ1-5; maybe TRBD1 (6 bases). The V end was cut by 1 base, the J end by 3 bases, with 10 bases between. This CDR3 contains 15 residues. CDR1 SGHTA and CDR2 FQGNSA come from the germline V gene.

V is TRBV18 and J is TRBJ1-3; D perhaps matches TRBD1 (5 bases). The CDR3 length is 15 residues. The ends were cut back, 3 bases at V and 1 base at J, with 10 bases in the middle. Germline V gene data show CDR1 as KGHSH and CDR2 as LQKENI. CDR3: CASSPAPGSGNTIYF. CDR3 in DNA: TGTGCCAGCTCACCTGCGCCAGGGTCTGGAAACACCATATATTTT.

The rearrangement uses TRBV7-9 and TRBJ2-7; 9 positions match TRBD1. J was trimmed by 5 bases and V by 5 bases; bases with no gene match: 7. Germline V lookup: CDR1 SEHNR, CDR2 FQNEAQ (reference sequence). The CDR3 is 14 residues long. CDR3 in amino acids: CASSTGTGIHEQYF. CDR3 nucleotide sequence: TGTGCCAGCAGCACCGGGACAGGGATACACGAGCAGTACTTC. The whole variable domain, filled in from reference TRBV7-9 and TRBJ2-7, reads DTGVSQNPRHKITKRGQNVTFRCDPISEHNRLYWYRQTLGQGPEFLTYFQNEAQLEKSRLLSDRFSAERPKGSFSTLEIQRTEQGDSAMYLCASSTGTGIHEQYFGPGTRLTVT.

This clone was found once. The rearrangement uses TRBV19 and TRBJ2-6; TRBD1 matches at 11 bases. The V gene's germline CDR1 is LNHDA and CDR2 SQIVND (reference sequence). The junction had 4 bases not matched to a gene; V was cut back by 6 bases and J by 0 bases. The CDR3 has 17 amino acids. As DNA, the CDR3 is TGTGCCAGTAGGGGACAGGGGGTAACCTCTGGGGCCAACGTCCTGACTTTC. This sequence encodes CASRGQGVTSGANVLTF.

The chain has TRBV6-1 and TRBJ2-3, with 14 bases that match TRBD2. Germline assignment: CDR1 MNHNS and CDR2 SASEGT. The CDR3 is made up of 17 amino acids. V shed 4 bases, J shed 4 bases, and the junction held 7 bases outside the gene matches. The CDR3 sequence is CASSASGTSGSADTQYF. Here the CDR3 DNA reads TGTGCCAGCAGTGCTTCCGGGACTAGCGGGAGTGCAGATACGCAGTATTTT.

This clone was seen a few times. The V call is TRBV11-2, the J call TRBJ1-2; 7 nucleotides align to TRBD1. Germline lookup yields CDR1 SGHAT and CDR2 FQNNGV. V shed 6 bases and J 3 bases; nucleotides not matched to a gene: 10. The CDR3 sequence is 15 residues long. CDR3 protein: CASRPNRGTDYGYTF. The CDR3 DNA reads TGTGCCAGCAGACCTAATCGCGGGACAGACTATGGCTACACCTTC.